One sample yielded the 25 T cell receptor beta chains listed below, sequenced in a study of blood T cell repertoires in COVID-19. Clones were sequenced by immunoSEQ multiplex PCR, and TCRdb holds only the in-frame ones, with some missing. The table shows fewer than 500,000 clones, with approximately 86% occurring only once. The sequenced sample consisted of PBMCs or T cells enriched from blood (not recorded which). These receptors were taken from a young woman who had recovered from COVID-19.

The J gene is TRBJ2-2, the V gene TRBV7-9; no firm D call. The ends were cut back, 1 base at V and 3 bases at J, with 9 bases in the middle. Germline CDR1 SEHNR, CDR2 FQNEAQ (reference sequence). This CDR3 contains 15 residues. CDR3 sequence: CASSLDQVYTGELFF. As DNA, the CDR3 is TGTGCCAGCAGCTTAGATCAGGTTTACACCGGGGAGCTGTTTTTT. Using reference TRBV7-9 and TRBJ2-2 for the parts outside the CDR3, the full variable domain is DTGVSQNPRHKITKRGQNVTFRCDPISEHNRLYWYRQTLGQGPEFLTYFQNEAQLEKSRLLSDRFSAERPKGSFSTLEIQRTEQGDSAMYLCASSLDQVYTGELFFGEGSRLTVL.

CDR3 protein: CASSTLKTGGNTIYF. In DNA, the CDR3 is TGTGCCAGTAGTACACTAAAAACGGGAGGAAACACCATATATTTT. V is TRBV19 and J is TRBJ1-3; no definite D call. Germline V CDR1 and CDR2: LNHDA, SQIVND (reference sequence). CDR3 size: 15 residues. The V end lost 4 bases, the J end lost 4 bases, and 14 bases lay between the germline ends.

The chain is built from TRBV24-1 and TRBJ1-5; 7 bases align to TRBD1. Germline lookup yields CDR1 KGHDR and CDR2 SFDVKD. CDR3 length equals 17 residues. V lost 4 bases to trimming and J lost 6 bases; unmatched junction nucleotides: 14. The CDR3 region is CATSDGRTGAGSQPQHF. For the CDR3, the DNA is TGTGCCACCAGTGACGGTAGGACAGGTGCTGGTAGTCAGCCCCAGCATTTT.

The chain employs TRBV19 and TRBJ2-3; a possible D gene is TRBD2 (6 bases). Germline V lookup: CDR1 LNHDA, CDR2 SQIVND (reference sequence). V lost 2 bases to trimming and J lost 0 bases, with 12 bases between them. This CDR3 spans 16 amino acids. The CDR3 protein is CASSIRRGTSTDTQYF. In nucleotides, the CDR3 is TGTGCCAGTAGTATACGGAGAGGGACTAGCACAGATACGCAGTATTTT.

The chain employs TRBV24-1 and TRBJ2-3, with a tentative D call TRBD2 (5 bases). Germline V gene data show CDR1 as KGHDR and CDR2 as SFDVKD. V lost 2 bases to trimming and J lost 1 base, with 9 bases between them. The CDR3 spans 15 residues. CDR3 nucleotide sequence: TGTGCCACCAGTGATTCGAGCGGTGGCACAGATACGCAGTATTTT. Residues: CATSDSSGGTDTQYF.

The chain uses TRBV3-1 (or the pseudogene TRBV3-2) and TRBJ2-3, with 8 bases aligning to TRBD1. V dropped 4 bases and J dropped 5; count of bases not matched to a gene: 2. Germline lookup yields CDR1 LGHDT and CDR2 YNNKEL (reference sequence). The CDR3 has 13 residues. The CDR3 bases are TGTGCCAGCAGCCTTGGACAGGGAGATACGCAGTATTTT. Its protein product is CASSLGQGDTQYF.

This clone was counted once. The chain employs TRBV5-6 and TRBJ2-5; possible D gene TRBD1, 5 bases. This CDR3 has 14 residues. CDR1 and CDR2 (germline): SGHDT, YYEEEE. Trimming cost V 3 bases and J 3 bases, with 12 bases left between them. The CDR3 spells CASSSVGEEETQYF. The CDR3 region has the DNA TGTGCCAGCAGCTCTGTAGGGGAAGAAGAGACCCAGTACTTC.

This sequence joins TRBV24-1 and TRBJ1-5; 8 nucleotides match TRBD1. Germline CDR1 is KGHDR and CDR2 is SFDVKD. The V and J ends lost 4 bases and 5 bases, in that order; junction bases with no gene match: 6. The CDR3 sequence is 15 residues long. The CDR3 sequence is CATSETAGGDQPQHF. CDR3 DNA sequence: TGTGCCACCAGTGAGACCGCAGGGGGCGATCAGCCCCAGCATTTT.

The rearrangement links TRBV28 to TRBJ2-5; 7 bases fit TRBD2. The CDR3 totals 14 residues. Germline V lookup: CDR1 MDHEN, CDR2 SYDVKM. Trimming at V came to 5 bases and at J to 4 bases, leaving 7 bases not matched to a gene. CDR3 nucleotide sequence: TGTGCCAGCAGTACTCGGAGGGAGGGAGAGACCCAGTACTTC. Protein: CASSTRREGETQYF.

The chain carries TRBV6-5 and TRBJ1-1; D possibly corresponds to TRBD1 (5 bases). The CDR3 sequence is 13 residues long. The germline V gene encodes CDR1 MNHEY and CDR2 SVGAGI. Deletions cut 6 bases from V and 3 bases from J, with 11 bases between. The CDR3 sequence: CASRTDLDTEAFF. In nucleotides, the CDR3 is TGTGCCAGCAGGACAGACCTGGACACTGAAGCTTTCTTT.

The rearrangement joins TRBV4-1 to TRBJ1-4; TRBD1 matches 7 bases. Germline CDR1 MGHRA, CDR2 YSYEKL. The CDR3 loop spans 17 amino acids. V was pared by 4 bases and J by 0 bases, with 8 bases of the junction left unmatched. CDR3 amino acids: CASSPGTVFATNEKLFF. Here the CDR3 DNA reads TGCGCCAGCAGCCCCGGGACAGTTTTTGCAACTAATGAAAAACTGTTTTTT.

The V and J genes are TRBV19 and TRBJ1-3, with TRBD1 matching 9 bases. The CDR3 consists of 18 residues. Germline loops: CDR1 LNHDA, CDR2 SQIVND (reference sequence). Losses at the gene ends were 6 bases for V and 4 bases for J; bases not matched to a gene: 16. The CDR3: CASRGNRDRVPSGNTIYF. The CDR3 bases are TGTGCCAGTAGGGGAAACCGGGACAGGGTTCCCTCAGGAAACACCATATATTTT.

V is TRBV6-1 and J is TRBJ1-6; the match to TRBD1 covers 9 bases. Germline CDR1 reads MNHNS; CDR2 reads SASEGT. The CDR3 is 16 residues long. The junction had 10 bases not matched to a gene; V was cut back by 3 bases and J by 10 bases. The CDR3 sequence: CASSDIRDRARSPLHF. CDR3 nucleotides: TGTGCCAGCAGTGATATTCGGGACAGGGCACGATCACCCCTCCACTTT.

The chain is built from TRBV30 and TRBJ1-2; 9 positions match TRBD1. The CDR3 has 12 residues. Germline lookup yields CDR1 GTSNPN and CDR2 SVGIG (reference sequence). V shed 7 bases and J 7 bases; nucleotides not matched to a gene: 7. The chain's CDR3 is CAYGTGRGGYTF. As DNA, the CDR3 is TGTGCCTACGGGACAGGGAGGGGTGGCTACACCTTC.

This clone has just a few counts. This chain connects TRBV19 to TRBJ2-1; tentatively, D is TRBD1 (5 bases). The V end lost 10 bases, the J end lost 2 bases, and 15 bases lay between the germline ends. The germline gives CDR1 LNHDA, CDR2 SQIVND (reference sequence). This CDR3 region has 14 residues. This CDR3 reads CATRATRTYNEQFF. The CDR3 coding sequence is TGTGCCACCAGGGCCACCAGAACCTACAATGAGCAGTTCTTC. Using reference TRBV19 and TRBJ2-1 for the parts outside the CDR3, the full variable domain is DGGITQSPKYLFRKEGQNVTLSCEQNLNHDAMYWYRQDPGQGLRLIYYSQIVNDFQKGDIAEGYSVSREKKESFPLTVTSAQKNPTAFYLCATRATRTYNEQFFGPGTRLTVL.

CDR3 nucleotide sequence: TGTGCCATCAGTGAGAGTCCGGCTAGCGGTGGTTCCCAACTTAGAAACATTCAGTACTTC. This encodes CAISESPASGGSQLRNIQYF. The rearrangement joins TRBV10-3 to TRBJ2-4, with 7 bases identical to TRBD2. The V and J ends lost 2 bases and 6 bases, in that order; junction bases with no gene match: 22. The germline V gene has CDR1 ENHRY and CDR2 SYGVKD. This CDR3 contains 20 residues.

In its sample, this clone was seen a few times. V is TRBV5-1 and J is TRBJ2-7; a weak D match, TRBD1 (7 bases). The CDR3 runs 15 residues. Trimming shortened V by 0 bases and J by 5 bases, and 15 bases separated the two germline ends. The germline gives CDR1 SGHRS, CDR2 YFSETQ. CDR3 DNA: TGCGCCAGCAGCTTGGTAGGAGGGGGCAGTAACGAGCAGTACTTC. The encoded protein is CASSLVGGGSNEQYF.

The rearrangement joins TRBV7-9 to TRBJ2-7; perhaps TRBD1 as D (5 bases). This CDR3 is 13 amino acids long. Germline V gene data show CDR1 as SEHNR and CDR2 as FQNEAQ (reference sequence). Deletions cut 8 bases from V and 3 bases from J, with 14 bases between. CDR3 protein: CASYKRGYYEQYF. CDR3 in DNA: TGTGCCAGCTATAAAAGGGGATACTACGAGCAGTACTTC.

This CDR3 reads CATSDFNGQETQYF. The DNA for the CDR3 is TGTGCCACCAGTGATTTTAACGGCCAAGAGACCCAGTACTTC. The rearrangement links TRBV24-1 to TRBJ2-5; no firm D call. Germline V gene lookup returns CDR1 KGHDR and CDR2 SFDVKD. V was clipped by 1 base and J by 1 base, with 6 bases between them. The CDR3 has 14 residues.

A note on this clone: Germline and junction disagree at one end, which may indicate a read error. This rearrangement joins TRBV4-1 to TRBJ1-2, with a tentative D call TRBD1 (5 bases). The germline gives CDR1 MGHRA, CDR2 YSYEKL. CDR3 size: 13 residues. CDR3 sequence (DNA): TGCGCCAGCAGCCAAGATCGGGGGTGGAAGTGGTCCTTC. This encodes CASSQDRGWKWSF.

As regards this clone: An end of the junction does not agree with germline; a read error may underlie this. The J gene is TRBJ2-3, the V gene TRBV12-5, with 9 nucleotides matching TRBD2. In germline, CDR1 is LGHNT, CDR2 FRNRAP. The CDR3 extends over 14 amino acids. DNA of the CDR3: TGTGCTCGTGGGCGGGGGGGGCCAGGGGATACGCAGTATTTT. Translated: CARGRGGPGDTQYF. Full variable domain (remainder filled in from reference TRBV12-5 and TRBJ2-3): DARVTQTPRHKVTEMGQEVTMRCQPILGHNTVFWYRQTMMQGLELLAYFRNRAPLDDSGMPKDRFSAEMPDATLATLKIQPSEPRDSAVYFCARGRGGPGDTQYFGPGTRLTVL.

The chain links TRBV30 to TRBJ2-2; 7 positions match TRBD1. The CDR3 extends over 14 amino acids. Germline trimming cut 3 bases from V and 5 bases from J; bases unmatched to any gene: 6. Germline-derived CDR1 and CDR2 are GTSNPN and SVGIG (reference sequence). The CDR3 reads CAWRRGRGTGELFF. The CDR3 nucleotides are TGTGCCTGGAGGAGGGGGCGCGGGACCGGGGAGCTGTTTTTT. The full variable domain, in which reference TRBV30 and TRBJ2-2 provide the parts outside the CDR3, is SQTIHQWPATLVQPVGSPLSLECTVEGTSNPNLYWYRQAAGRGLQLLFYSVGIGQISSEVPQNLSASRPQDRQFILSSKKLLLSDSGFYLCAWRRGRGTGELFFGEGSRLTVL.

Turning to this clone: Other DNA sequences in the sample encode the same CDR3. The V gene is TRBV7-2, the J gene TRBJ1-1, with D perhaps TRBD1 (6 bases). V was shortened by 5 bases and J by 3 bases, with 10 bases between the two germline ends. Germline-derived CDR1 and CDR2 are SGHTA and FQGNSA. The CDR3 totals 13 residues. Written as DNA, the CDR3 is TGTGCCAGCAGCCTCTCAGGGGACACTGAAGCTTTCTTT. This translates into CASSLSGDTEAFF.

This rearrangement joins TRBV5-1 to TRBJ1-6; D gene uncertain. Germline V gene lookup returns CDR1 SGHRS and CDR2 YFSETQ. The CDR3 has 15 residues. The germline V and J ends were trimmed by 1 base and 4 bases, with 9 bases remaining between them. The CDR3 reads CASSLSGFYNSPLHF. In nucleotides, the CDR3 is TGCGCCAGCAGCTTGTCGGGGTTTTATAATTCACCCCTCCACTTT.

The rearrangement links TRBV9 to TRBJ1-4, with TRBD1 matching 9 bases. V shed 3 bases and J 2 bases; nucleotides not matched to a gene: 8. This CDR3 spans 17 amino acids. Germline V gene sequence: CDR1 SGDLS, CDR2 YYNGEE. The CDR3 DNA follows: TGTGCCAGCAGCGCGGACAGGGGTTCGGGGACTAATGAAAAACTGTTTTTT. This translates into CASSADRGSGTNEKLFF.